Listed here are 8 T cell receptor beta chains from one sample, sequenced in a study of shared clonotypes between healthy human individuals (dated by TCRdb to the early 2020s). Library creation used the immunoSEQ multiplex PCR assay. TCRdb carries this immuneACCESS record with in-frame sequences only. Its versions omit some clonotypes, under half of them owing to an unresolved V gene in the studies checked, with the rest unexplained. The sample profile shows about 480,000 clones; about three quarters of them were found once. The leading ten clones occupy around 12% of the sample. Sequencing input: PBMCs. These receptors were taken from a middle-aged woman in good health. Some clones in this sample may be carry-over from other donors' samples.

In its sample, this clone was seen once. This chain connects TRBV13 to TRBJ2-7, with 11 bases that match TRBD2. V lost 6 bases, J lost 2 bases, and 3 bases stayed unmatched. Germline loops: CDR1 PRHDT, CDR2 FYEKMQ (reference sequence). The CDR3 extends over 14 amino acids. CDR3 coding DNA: TGTGCCAGCAGGAAGGGACTAGCGGCCTACGAGCAGTACTTC. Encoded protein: CASRKGLAAYEQYF.

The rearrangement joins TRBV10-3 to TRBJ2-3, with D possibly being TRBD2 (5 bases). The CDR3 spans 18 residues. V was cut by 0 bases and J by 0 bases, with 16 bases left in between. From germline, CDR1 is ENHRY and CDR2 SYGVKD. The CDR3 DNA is TGTGCCATCAGTGAGTCAAATAGGGTAGCGTCTAGCACAGATACGCAGTATTTT. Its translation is CAISESNRVASSTDTQYF.

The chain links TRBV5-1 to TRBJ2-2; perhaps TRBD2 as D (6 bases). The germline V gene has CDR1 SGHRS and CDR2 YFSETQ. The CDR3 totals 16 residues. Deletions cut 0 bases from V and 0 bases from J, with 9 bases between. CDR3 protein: CASSLVAATNTGELFF. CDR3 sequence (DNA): TGCGCCAGCAGCTTGGTAGCGGCTACGAACACCGGGGAGCTGTTTTTT.

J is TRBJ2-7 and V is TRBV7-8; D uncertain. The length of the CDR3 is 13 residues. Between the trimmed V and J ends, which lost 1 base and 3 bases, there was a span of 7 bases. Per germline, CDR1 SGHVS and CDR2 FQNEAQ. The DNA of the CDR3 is TGTGCCAGCAGCTTAGGTGATGGCTACGAGCAGTACTTC. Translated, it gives CASSLGDGYEQYF.

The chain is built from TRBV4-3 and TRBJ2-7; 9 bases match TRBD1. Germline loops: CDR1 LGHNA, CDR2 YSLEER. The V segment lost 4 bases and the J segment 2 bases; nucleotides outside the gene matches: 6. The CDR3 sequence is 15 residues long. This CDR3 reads CASSPSWTGAYEQYF. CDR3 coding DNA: TGCGCCAGCAGCCCATCTTGGACAGGGGCCTACGAGCAGTACTTC.

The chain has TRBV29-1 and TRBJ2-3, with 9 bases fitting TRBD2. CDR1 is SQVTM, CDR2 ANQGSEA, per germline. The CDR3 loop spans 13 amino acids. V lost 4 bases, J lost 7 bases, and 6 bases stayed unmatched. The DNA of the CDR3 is TGCAGCGTTGTAGCGGGAGATGGGTATACGCAGTATTTT. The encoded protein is CSVVAGDGYTQYF.

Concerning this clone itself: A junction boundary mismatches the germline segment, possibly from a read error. The CDR3 nucleotides read TGCAACGTTGAGACGGGAAGTACGCAGTATTTT. This sequence encodes CNVETGSTQYF. V usage is TRBV29-1 and J usage is TRBJ2-3; a weak D match, TRBD2 (5 bases). This CDR3 region has 11 residues. The V gene's germline CDR1 is SQVTM and CDR2 ANQGSEA.

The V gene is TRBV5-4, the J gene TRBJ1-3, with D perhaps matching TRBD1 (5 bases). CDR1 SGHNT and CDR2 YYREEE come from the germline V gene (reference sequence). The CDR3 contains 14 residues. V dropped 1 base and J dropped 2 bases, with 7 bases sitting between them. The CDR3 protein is CASSLSGAGNTIYF. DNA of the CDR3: TGTGCCAGCAGCTTGTCGGGGGCTGGAAACACCATATATTTT.